This T cell receptor (beta chain) was recovered during a study of blood T cell repertoires in COVID-19 (dated by TCRdb to between 2020 and 2021). As for the study more broadly: The collaborator samples originated in the United States, Italy and Spain and spanned the acute and convalescent phases of COVID-19. Samples came from the ongoing ImmuneRACE study (first 160 participants) plus 1,254 subjects from 6 global collaborators. A de-identified subject ID, COVID-19 status, age in years and sex were almost always included in the sample metadata. The repertoires were made available in a free public database intended to serve as a resource for research on the immune response to SARS-CoV-2. The material from the prospective study consisted of cDNA or gDNA derived from T cells, B-cell-depleted T cells, or PBMCs. Where available, HLA class I and class II types were obtained from metadata supplied by the sample provider rather than from assay-based typing. The dataset comprised deeply sampled blood TCRbeta repertoires from subjects exposed to, actively infected with, or recovered from COVID-19. Results and caveats for the whole study, not just this receptor: The amount of clinical and demographic metadata varied by source and participant and was provided uncurated.

The CDR3 numbers 13 residues from cysteine through phenylalanine. Only the CDR3 portion is preserved as DNA: 39 bases, with reading frame beginning at the first base. V loses 5 bases of germline sequence and J loses 8 bases, and the interval between the two ends is 15 bases. According to the germline V gene (reference sequence), CDR1 reads MNHEY and CDR2 reads SMNVEV. TCRbeta CDR3 regions were amplified from genomic DNA by means of the immunoSEQ Assay, a bias-controlled multiplex PCR. In the original analysis: Within the assay, amplification of reference gene primers was used to estimate how many nucleated cells each sample contained. To quantify the absolute abundance of each unique TCRbeta CDR3 rearrangement, sequence reads were collapsed and filtered. For each sample, productive Simpson clonality was calculated by taking the square root of Simpson's diversity index across productive rearrangements. Sourced from immuneACCESS, this table was stored by TCRdb with only in-frame sequences that have V and J called. A share of the clones is absent; for the studies checked, an unresolved V gene accounts for under half, and the remainder has no known explanation. Clonal size and the V and J genes are those of that table, whereas D and trimming came from the DNA. A total of about 200,000 clones appear in this sample, about 85% of them only once. The ten largest account for around 5.9% of the sample.

At one collaborating source in Seattle, patients were enrolled during active infection and were followed longitudinally through the course of disease. Whole blood was collected in K2EDTA tubes by collaborating institutions according to the institutions' own protocols. Collaborator samples were shipped for TCRbeta analysis as frozen whole blood, isolated PBMCs, or DNA extracted from either sample type. With respect to this clone: Its cognate antigen has yet to be identified. Nothing much larger sits one base from this clone, and base qualities are not available.

Sequenced material: peripheral blood. The V gene is TRBV27 and the J gene is TRBJ1-2, and TRBD1 may be the D gene, going by 6 matching bases. The receptor's source is a woman aged 40 to 49 with COVID-19, enrolled during active disease. This receptor carries the CDR3 CASSPTGPQGYTF. The DNA reads TGTGCCAGCAGTCCGACAGGACCCCAGGGCTACACCTTC.